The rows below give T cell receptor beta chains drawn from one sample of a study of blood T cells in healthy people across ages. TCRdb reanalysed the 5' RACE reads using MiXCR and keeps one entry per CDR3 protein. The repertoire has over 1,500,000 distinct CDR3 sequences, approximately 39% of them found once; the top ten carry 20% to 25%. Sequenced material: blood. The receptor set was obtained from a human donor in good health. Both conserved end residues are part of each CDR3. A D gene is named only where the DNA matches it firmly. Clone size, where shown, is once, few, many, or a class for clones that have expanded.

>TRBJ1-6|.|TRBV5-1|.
CASSLRPAHEEPLHF
TGCGCCAGCAGCTTGCGTCCGGCCCATGAGGAACCCCTCCACTTT
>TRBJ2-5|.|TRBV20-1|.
CSANADQETQYF
TGCAGTGCTAATGCGGATCAAGAGACCCAGTACTTC
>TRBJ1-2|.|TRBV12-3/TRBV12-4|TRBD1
CASSFQGAGYGYTF
TGTGCCAGCAGTTTCCAGGGGGCCGGGTATGGCTACACCTTC
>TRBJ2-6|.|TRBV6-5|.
CASSSFFASSGANVLTF
TGTGCCAGCAGTTCATTTTTTGCCAGCTCTGGGGCCAACGTCCTGACTTTC
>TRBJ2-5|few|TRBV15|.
CATSREGFTTQNQETQYF
TGTGCCACCAGCAGAGAAGGGTTTACAACTCAAAACCAAGAGACCCAGTACTTC
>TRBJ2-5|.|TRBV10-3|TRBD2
CAIRALAAQGETQYF
TGTGCCATCAGGGCACTAGCGGCCCAGGGAGAGACCCAGTACTTC
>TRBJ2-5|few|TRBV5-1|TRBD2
CASSTGLAGGTPQETQYF
TGCGCCAGCAGCACCGGACTAGCGGGGGGTACCCCCCAAGAGACCCAGTACTTC
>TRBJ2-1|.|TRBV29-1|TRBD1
CSVDDRDSCNEQSF
TGCAGCGTTGACGACCGGGACAGCTGCAATGAGCAGTCCTTC
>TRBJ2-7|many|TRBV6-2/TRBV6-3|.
CASSPPRDSHEQYF
TGTGCCAGCAGTCCACCGCGGGACAGCCACGAGCAGTACTTC
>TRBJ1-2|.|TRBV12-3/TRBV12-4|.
CASSRPGHSYSGHTF
TGTGCCAGCAGTCGACCGGGACATTCCTATTCTGGCCACACCTTC
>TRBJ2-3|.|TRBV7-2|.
CASSPDMAASTDRQYF
TGTGCCAGCAGCCCTGACATGGCAGCTAGCACAGATAGGCAGTATTTT
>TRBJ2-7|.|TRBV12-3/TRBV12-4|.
CASSPFGGYEQYF
TGTGCCAGCAGTCCCTTTGGAGGGTACGAACAGTACTTC
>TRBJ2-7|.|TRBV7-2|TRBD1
CASSRRGQGQSEQYF
TGTGCCAGCAGCCGACGTGGGCAGGGACAGAGCGAGCAGTACTTC
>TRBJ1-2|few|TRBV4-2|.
CASSQGPIEDYGYTF
TGTGCCAGCAGCCAAGGTCCGATCGAGGACTATGGCTACACCTTC
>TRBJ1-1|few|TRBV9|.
CASSVATGMTKEGTVNTEAFF
TGTGCCAGCAGCGTAGCTACTGGGATGACTAAAGAGGGGACGGTGAACACTGAAGCTTTCTTT
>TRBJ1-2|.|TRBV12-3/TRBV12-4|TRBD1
CASRYRGSNGYTF
TGTGCCAGCAGGTACAGGGGGTCGAATGGCTACACCTTC
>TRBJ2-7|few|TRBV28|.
CASSSPGGPRYEQYF
TGTGCCAGCAGTTCTCCTGGGGGACCCAGATACGAGCAGTACTTC
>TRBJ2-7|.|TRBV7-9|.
CASSLPTGGYEQYF
TGTGCCAGCAGCTTGCCGACAGGTGGTTACGAGCAGTACTTC